This T cell receptor (beta chain) was retrieved from a study of blood T cell repertoires in COVID-19 (dated by TCRdb to the early 2020s). General notes on the study: Samples covering the acute and convalescent phases of COVID-19 were provided by collaborators in the United States, Italy and Spain. The material from the prospective study consisted of cDNA or gDNA derived from T cells, B-cell-depleted T cells, or PBMCs. Subjects who had been exposed to COVID-19, were actively infected with it, or had recovered from it provided the deeply sampled blood TCRbeta repertoires that made up the dataset. The repertoires were made available in a free public database intended to serve as a resource for research on the immune response to SARS-CoV-2. The samples were drawn from two sources: the first 160 participants of the ongoing ImmuneRACE study, and 1,254 subjects contributed by 6 global collaborators. The sample metadata nearly always contained a de-identified subject ID, COVID-19 status, age in years and sex. Where available, HLA class I and class II types were obtained from metadata supplied by the sample provider rather than from assay-based typing. Study-wide findings and limitations: How much clinical and demographic metadata was included differed by source and by participant, and the metadata was provided uncurated.

Another Seattle source contributed samples from volunteer blood donors who had recovered from COVID-19. Each collaborating institution followed its own protocols to collect whole blood in K2EDTA tubes. For TCRbeta analysis, collaborator samples were shipped as frozen whole blood, as isolated PBMCs, or as DNA extracted from either sample type. The immunoSEQ Assay, a bias-controlled multiplex PCR, was used to amplify TCRbeta CDR3 regions from genomic DNA. The original pipeline was this. The number of nucleated cells in each sample was estimated by amplification of reference gene primers within the assay. Sequence reads were collapsed and filtered to measure the absolute abundance of every unique TCRbeta CDR3 rearrangement. For each sample, productive Simpson clonality was calculated by taking the square root of Simpson's diversity index across productive rearrangements. In its TCRdb copy, this immuneACCESS table keeps in-frame sequences only and misses some clones. Where compared with another copy, unresolved V genes explain less than half of these, and the others have no known cause. Clonal size and the V and J genes are those of that table, whereas D and trimming came from the DNA. A total of 200,000 to 300,000 clones appear in this sample, about 85% of them only once. 7.2% of the sample lies in the top ten.

In the case of this clone: This receptor's antigen is unknown. No quality values exist for individual bases; no much larger clone is one base distant.

V trim: 5 bases; J trim: 7 bases; unmatched bases: 14. Reading from cysteine to phenylalanine, the CDR3 counts 16 amino acids. CDR3 DNA only is kept here, 48 bases in frame from base 1. Reading the germline V gene (reference sequence) gives CDR1 MNHEY and CDR2 SMNVEV. The V gene is TRBV27 and the J gene is TRBJ2-1; 7 of the junction bases match TRBD2. The TCR was taken from a man in his 60s who had recovered from COVID-19. The sample taken for sequencing was peripheral blood. The bases read TGTGCCAGCAGTGCCTGGCGGGGAGGGATTTGGAATGAGCAGTTCTTC. This yields the protein CASSAWRGGIWNEQFF.